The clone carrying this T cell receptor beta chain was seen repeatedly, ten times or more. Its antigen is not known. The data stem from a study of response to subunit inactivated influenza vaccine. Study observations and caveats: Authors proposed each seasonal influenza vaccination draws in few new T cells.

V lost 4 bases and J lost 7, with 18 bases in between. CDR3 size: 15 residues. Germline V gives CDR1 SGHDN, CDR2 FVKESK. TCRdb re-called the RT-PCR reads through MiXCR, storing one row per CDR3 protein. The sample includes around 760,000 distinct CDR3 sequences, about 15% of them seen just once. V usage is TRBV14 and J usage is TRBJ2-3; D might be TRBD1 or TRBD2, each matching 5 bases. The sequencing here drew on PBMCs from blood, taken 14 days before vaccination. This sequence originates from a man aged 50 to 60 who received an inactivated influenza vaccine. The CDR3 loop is CASSPGRGRENTQYF. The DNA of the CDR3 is TGTGCCAGCAGCCCTGGTAGGGGCCGGGAAAATACGCAGTATTTT.